The source of this T cell receptor (beta chain) is a study of CD8+ T cells in alopecia areata. General study results and limits: Lesional scalp, notably in alopecia totalis/universalis, had clonality above that of normal scalp.

The authors extracted RNA and reverse transcribed it into cDNA as the sequencing template. This table comes from immunoSEQ multiplex PCR, and its TCRdb copy is limited to in-frame clones, with some not included. Of approximately 98,000 clones listed, roughly 64% were seen once; the top ten hold approximately 22%. Turning to this clone: No antigen is known for it.

Sequences were obtained from CD8+ T cells sorted from blood. The source of this sequence is a human donor in good health.

CDR3 region: CASSLGNLPETQYF. In DNA, the CDR3 is TGTGCCAGCAGCTTAGGGAACCTCCCAGAGACCCAGTACTTC. The V call is TRBV5-6, the J call TRBJ2-5; the D is unclear. The germline V gene encodes CDR1 SGHDT and CDR2 YYEEEE. Trimming took off 2 bases at V and 4 bases at J, with 12 bases between the two ends. The CDR3 contains 14 residues.